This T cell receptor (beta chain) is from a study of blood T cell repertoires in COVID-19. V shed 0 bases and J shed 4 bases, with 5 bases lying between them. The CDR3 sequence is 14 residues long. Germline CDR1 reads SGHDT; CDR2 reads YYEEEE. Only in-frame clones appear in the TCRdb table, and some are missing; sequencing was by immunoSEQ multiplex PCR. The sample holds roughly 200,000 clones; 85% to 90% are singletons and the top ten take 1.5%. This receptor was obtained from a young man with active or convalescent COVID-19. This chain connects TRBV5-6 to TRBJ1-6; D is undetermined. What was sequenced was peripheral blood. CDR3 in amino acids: CASSLGPYNSPLHF. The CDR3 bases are TGTGCCAGCAGCTTGGGTCCTTATAATTCACCCCTCCACTTT.